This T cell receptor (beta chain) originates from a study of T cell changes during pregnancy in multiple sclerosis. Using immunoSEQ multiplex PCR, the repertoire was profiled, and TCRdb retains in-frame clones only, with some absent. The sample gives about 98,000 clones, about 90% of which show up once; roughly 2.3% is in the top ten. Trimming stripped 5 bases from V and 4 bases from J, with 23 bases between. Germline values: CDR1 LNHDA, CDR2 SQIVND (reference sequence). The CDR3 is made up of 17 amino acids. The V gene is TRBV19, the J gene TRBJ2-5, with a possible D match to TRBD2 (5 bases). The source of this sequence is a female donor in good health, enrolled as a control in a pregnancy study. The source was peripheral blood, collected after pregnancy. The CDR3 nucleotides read TGTGCCAGTAGTTCGAGCCGGGCTAGCTCCTGGGGAGAGACCCAGTACTTC. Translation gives CASSSSRASSWGETQYF.